This T cell receptor beta chain was found in a study of early T cells in non-severe SARS-CoV-2 infection. The V gene end was trimmed by 1 base and the J gene end by 5 bases; junction bases not matched to a gene: 0. The CDR3 runs 13 residues. The germline V gene has CDR1 SGHVS and CDR2 FNYEAQ. This clonotype occurred a few times. TCRdb reprocessed the 5' RACE reads with MiXCR, giving one entry per CDR3 protein. The sample holds roughly 100,000 distinct CDR3 sequences, approximately 14% seen once. Sample: whole blood. This clonotype was obtained from an adult who was a healthcare worker with PCR-confirmed SARS-CoV-2 infection or an uninfected control (not recorded which). The genes are TRBV7-6 and TRBJ2-3; 7 bases line up with TRBD1. CDR3 protein: CASSLGTGDTQYF. CDR3 DNA sequence: TGTGCCAGCAGCTTAGGGACAGGAGATACGCAGTATTTT.